This T cell receptor (beta chain) appears in the sequencing data of a study of CXCR4 blockade with PD-1 therapy in pancreatic cancer. Germline V gene lookup returns CDR1 GTSNPN and CDR2 SVGIG (reference sequence). This CDR3 spans 13 amino acids. The V end lost 2 bases, the J end lost 2 bases, and 9 bases lay between the germline ends. In its sample, this clone was seen a few times. Its target is not known. Notes on the study in general: Clone frequency correlated with its number of distinct nucleotide rearrangements. Survival did not correlate with tumor clonality, which averaged around 0.14 versus 0.05.

The data were produced by immunoSEQ multiplex PCR, yet TCRdb's version contains in-frame clones alone and is incomplete. This repertoire shows under 800 clones, about 30% found once; its top ten account for approximately 15%. The TCR comes from a human donor with pancreatic ductal adenocarcinoma. This sequence joins TRBV30 and TRBJ1-1, with D unclear. The sequenced sample consisted of tumor tissue. The CDR3 protein is CAWSRAGNTEAFF. The CDR3, as DNA: TGTGCCTGGAGTCGCGCAGGCAACACTGAAGCTTTCTTT. Full variable domain (rest looked up from reference TRBV30 and TRBJ1-1): SQTIHQWPATLVQPVGSPLSLECTVEGTSNPNLYWYRQAAGRGLQLLFYSVGIGQISSEVPQNLSASRPQDRQFILSSKKLLLSDSGFYLCAWSRAGNTEAFFGQGTRLTVV.